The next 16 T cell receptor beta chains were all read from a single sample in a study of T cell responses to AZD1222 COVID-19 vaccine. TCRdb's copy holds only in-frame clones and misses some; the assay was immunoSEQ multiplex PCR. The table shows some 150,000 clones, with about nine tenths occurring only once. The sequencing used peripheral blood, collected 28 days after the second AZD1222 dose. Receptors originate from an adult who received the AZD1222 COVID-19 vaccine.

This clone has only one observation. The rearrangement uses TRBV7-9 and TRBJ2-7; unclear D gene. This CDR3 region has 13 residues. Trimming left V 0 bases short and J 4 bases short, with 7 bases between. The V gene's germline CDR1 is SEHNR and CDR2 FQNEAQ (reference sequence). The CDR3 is CASSLAPDYEQYF. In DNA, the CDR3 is TGTGCCAGCAGCTTAGCCCCGGATTACGAGCAGTACTTC.

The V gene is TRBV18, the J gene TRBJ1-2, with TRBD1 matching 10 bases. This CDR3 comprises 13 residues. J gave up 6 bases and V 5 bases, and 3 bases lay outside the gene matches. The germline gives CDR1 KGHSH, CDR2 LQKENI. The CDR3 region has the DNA TGTGCCAGCTCAGGGGACAGGGGAAATGGCTACACCTTC. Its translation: CASSGDRGNGYTF.

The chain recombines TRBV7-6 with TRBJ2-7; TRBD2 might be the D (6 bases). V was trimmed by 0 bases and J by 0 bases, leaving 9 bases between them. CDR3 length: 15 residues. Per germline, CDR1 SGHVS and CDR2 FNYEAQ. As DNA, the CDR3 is TGTGCCAGCAGCTTAGCGGGAGGCTACTCCTACGAGCAGTACTTC. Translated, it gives CASSLAGGYSYEQYF.

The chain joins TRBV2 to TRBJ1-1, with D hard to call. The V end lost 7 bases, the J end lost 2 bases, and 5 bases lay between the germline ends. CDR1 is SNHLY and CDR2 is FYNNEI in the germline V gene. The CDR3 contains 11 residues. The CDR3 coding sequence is TGTGCCAGCAACGCAAACACTGAAGCTTTCTTT. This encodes CASNANTEAFF. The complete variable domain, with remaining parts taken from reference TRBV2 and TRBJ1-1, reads EPEVTQTPSHQVTQMGQEVILRCVPISNHLYFYWYRQILGQKVEFLVSFYNNEISEKSEIFDDQFSVERPDGSNFTLKIRSTKLEDSAMYFCASNANTEAFFGQGTRLTVV.

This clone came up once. The chain's CDR3 is CASSLIWTGRNYGYTF. The CDR3 DNA is TGTGCCAGCAGTTTAATTTGGACAGGGCGTAACTATGGCTACACCTTC. This chain joins TRBV27 and TRBJ1-2, with 8 bases identical to TRBD1. In germline, CDR1 is MNHEY, CDR2 SMNVEV (reference sequence). The CDR3 contains 16 residues. V dropped 2 bases and J dropped 1; count of bases not matched to a gene: 6.

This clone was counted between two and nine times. The CDR3 nucleotides are TGTGCCAGTAGTATCCCGGGACACCCTGATGGGTATAGCTCCTACGAGCAGTACTTC. Protein sequence: CASSIPGHPDGYSSYEQYF. The chain has TRBV19 and TRBJ2-7; D possibly corresponds to TRBD1 (6 bases). Trimming pared 3 bases from V and 0 bases from J, leaving 24 bases between. Germline V gene lookup returns CDR1 LNHDA and CDR2 SQIVND (reference sequence). This CDR3 has 19 amino acids.

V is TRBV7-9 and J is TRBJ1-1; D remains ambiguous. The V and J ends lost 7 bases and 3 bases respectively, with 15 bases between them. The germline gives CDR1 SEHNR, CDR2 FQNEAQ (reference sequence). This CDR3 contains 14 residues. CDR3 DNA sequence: TGTGCCAGCAACCCGATCCCCCAGGACACTGAAGCTTTCTTT. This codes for CASNPIPQDTEAFF.

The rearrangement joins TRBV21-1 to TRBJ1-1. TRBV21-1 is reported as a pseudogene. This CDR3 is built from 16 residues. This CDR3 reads CASSKARYGWNTEAFF. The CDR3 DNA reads TGTGCCAGCAGCAAAGCGCGATACGGGTGGAACACTGAAGCTTTCTTT.

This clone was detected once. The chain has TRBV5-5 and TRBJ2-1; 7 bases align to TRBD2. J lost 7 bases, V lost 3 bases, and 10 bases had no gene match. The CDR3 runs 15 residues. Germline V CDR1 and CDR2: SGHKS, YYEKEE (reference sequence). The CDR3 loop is CASSSDVGGSNEQFF. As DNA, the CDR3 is TGTGCCAGCAGCTCCGACGTGGGCGGGAGTAATGAGCAGTTCTTC.

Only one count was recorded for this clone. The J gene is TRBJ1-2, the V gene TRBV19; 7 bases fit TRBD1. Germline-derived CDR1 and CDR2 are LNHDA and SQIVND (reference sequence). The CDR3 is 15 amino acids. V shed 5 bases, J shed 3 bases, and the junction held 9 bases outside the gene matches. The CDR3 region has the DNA TGTGCCAGTAGTCCTCATTCAGACAGGGACTATGGCTACACCTTC. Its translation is CASSPHSDRDYGYTF.

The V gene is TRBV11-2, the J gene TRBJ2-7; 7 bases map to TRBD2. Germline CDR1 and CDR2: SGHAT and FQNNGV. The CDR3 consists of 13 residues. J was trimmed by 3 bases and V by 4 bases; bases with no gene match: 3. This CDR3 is CASSSGLLYEQYF. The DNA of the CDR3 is TGTGCCAGCAGCTCGGGACTACTCTACGAGCAGTACTTC. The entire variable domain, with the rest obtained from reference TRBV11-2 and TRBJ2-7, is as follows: EAGVAQSPRYKIIEKRQSVAFWCNPISGHATLYWYQQILGQGPKLLIQFQNNGVVDDSQLPKDRFSAERLKGVDSTLKIQPAKLEDSAVYLCASSSGLLYEQYFGPGTRLTVT.

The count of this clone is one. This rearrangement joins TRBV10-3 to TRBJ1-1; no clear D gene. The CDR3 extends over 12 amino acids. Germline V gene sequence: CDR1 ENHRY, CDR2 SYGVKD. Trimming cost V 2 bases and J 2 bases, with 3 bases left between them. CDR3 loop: CAISEGNTEAFF. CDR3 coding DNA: TGTGCCATCAGTGAGGGAAACACTGAAGCTTTCTTT.

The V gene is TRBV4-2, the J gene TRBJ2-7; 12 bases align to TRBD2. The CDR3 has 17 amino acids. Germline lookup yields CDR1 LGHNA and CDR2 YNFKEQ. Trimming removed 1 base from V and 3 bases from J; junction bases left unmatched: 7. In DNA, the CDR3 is TGTGCCAGCAGCCAAGGCCCTGGACTAGCGGGGATCTACGAGCAGTACTTC. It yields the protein CASSQGPGLAGIYEQYF.

The CDR3 nucleotides read TGTGCCAGCAGTGGCCCTGGGGGGGAGGTGGCCTACGAGCAGTACTTC. It codes for CASSGPGGEVAYEQYF. V usage is TRBV28 and J usage is TRBJ2-7; 7 bases are a match to TRBD2. CDR1 is MDHEN, CDR2 SYDVKM, per germline. CDR3 length: 16 amino acids. Trimming took 5 bases from V and 2 from J; bases not matched to a gene: 12.

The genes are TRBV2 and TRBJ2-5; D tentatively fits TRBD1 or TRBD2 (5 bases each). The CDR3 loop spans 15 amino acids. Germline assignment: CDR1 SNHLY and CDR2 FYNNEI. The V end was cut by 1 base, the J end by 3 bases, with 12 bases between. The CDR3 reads CASSEDPGRKETQYF. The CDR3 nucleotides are TGTGCCAGCAGTGAAGACCCGGGACGGAAAGAGACCCAGTACTTC.

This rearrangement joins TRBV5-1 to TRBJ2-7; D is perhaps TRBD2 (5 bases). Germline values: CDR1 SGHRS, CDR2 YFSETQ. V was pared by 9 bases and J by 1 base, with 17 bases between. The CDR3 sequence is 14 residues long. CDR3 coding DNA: TGCGCCACCCCACAGAGGGCTAGATCCTACGAGCAGTACTTC. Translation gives CATPQRARSYEQYF.